This TCR beta chain derives from a study of Graves' ophthalmopathy and Graves' hyperthyroidism. Overall study results and limits: This model predicted ophthalmopathy progression (sensitivity around 70%, specificity 72.22%).

The J segment lost 4 bases and the V segment lost 2 bases, leaving 5 bases of the junction unmatched. The CDR3 spans 14 residues. Germline CDR1 and CDR2: DFQATT and SNEGSKA (reference sequence). Lactation, pregnancy, uncontrolled infections and other autoimmune diseases were all grounds for excluding patients. Clinical symptoms and serum thyroxine were used for diagnosis; TRAb, thyroid ultrasound and orbital computed tomography were also relied on. PBMCs were obtained from about 9.5 ml of fresh peripheral blood. Researchers took RNA transcripts and amplified TCR beta CDR3 regions from them. The authors performed first-round RT-PCR with HTBI primers and then a second-round multiplex PCR. Via MiXCR, TCRdb re-called the multiplex PCR reads, giving one row per CDR3 protein. The sample consists of about 400,000 distinct CDR3 sequences, over 15% of them appearing once. This clonotype was counted at least ten times. Its cognate antigen is unknown.

The chain links TRBV20-1 to TRBJ2-7, with 10 bases that match TRBD1. Sample: peripheral blood. The receptor was isolated from a woman between 18 and 29 years old with stable Graves' hyperthyroidism. CDR3 nucleotide sequence: TGCAGTGCTAGACGTGACAGGGGGCAATACGAGCAGTACTTC. Its protein product is CSARRDRGQYEQYF.